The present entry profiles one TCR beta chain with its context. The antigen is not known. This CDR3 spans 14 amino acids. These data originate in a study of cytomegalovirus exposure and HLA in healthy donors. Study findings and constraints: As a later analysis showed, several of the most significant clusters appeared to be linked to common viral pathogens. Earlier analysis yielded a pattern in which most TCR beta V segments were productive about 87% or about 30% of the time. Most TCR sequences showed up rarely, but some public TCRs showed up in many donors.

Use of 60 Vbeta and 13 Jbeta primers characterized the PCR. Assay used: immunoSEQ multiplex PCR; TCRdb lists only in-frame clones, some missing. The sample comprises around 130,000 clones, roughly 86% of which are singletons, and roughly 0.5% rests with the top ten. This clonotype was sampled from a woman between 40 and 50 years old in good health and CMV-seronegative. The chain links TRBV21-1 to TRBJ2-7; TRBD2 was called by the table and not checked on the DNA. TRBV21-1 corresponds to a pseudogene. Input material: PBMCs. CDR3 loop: CASSTIAGPYEQYF. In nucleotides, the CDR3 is TGTGCCAGCAGCACCATAGCGGGGCCCTACGAGCAGTACTTC.